These T cell receptor beta chains were read from a single sample in a study of blood T cell repertoires in COVID-19. Data came from immunoSEQ multiplex PCR; TCRdb stores just in-frame clones and leaves some out. The top ten clones hold approximately 18% of a sample with 100,000 to 150,000 clones, 84% of them seen once. The specimen sequenced was peripheral blood. All receptors come from an elderly woman with acute or convalescent COVID-19. Both conserved end residues are part of each CDR3. A D gene is named only where the DNA matches it firmly. Expanded clones get a size class; other rows say once, few or many, or leave the size out.

v_gene: TRBV30; abundance: NA; j_gene: TRBJ1-4; d_gene: NA; CDR3nt: TGTGCCTGGAAACCACAGGGAACCGGCGGAAATGAAAAACTGTTTTTT; CDR3aa: CAWKPQGTGGNEKLFF
v_gene: TRBV7-2; abundance: NA; j_gene: TRBJ1-4; d_gene: NA; CDR3nt: TGTGCCAGCAGCTTAGGTCCAGGAAGAAGTGAAAAACTGTTTTTT; CDR3aa: CASSLGPGRSEKLFF
v_gene: TRBV3-1/TRBV3-2; abundance: NA; j_gene: TRBJ2-7; d_gene: TRBD2; CDR3nt: TGTGCCAGCAGCCAAGTTTGGGCGGGGGGGCTCGAGCAGTACTTC; CDR3aa: CASSQVWAGGLEQYF
v_gene: TRBV19; abundance: NA; j_gene: TRBJ1-5; d_gene: NA; CDR3nt: TGTGCCAGTAGTCCAGGGAATAGCAATCAGCCCCAGCATTTT; CDR3aa: CASSPGNSNQPQHF
v_gene: TRBV5-1; abundance: once; j_gene: TRBJ2-5; d_gene: TRBD2; CDR3nt: TGCGCCAGCAGCTCGGGACTAGCGGGGGGGCCGGAGACCCAGTACTTC; CDR3aa: CASSSGLAGGPETQYF
v_gene: TRBV29-1; abundance: NA; j_gene: TRBJ1-1; d_gene: NA; CDR3nt: TGCAGCGTTAGGGGGAACACTGAAGCTTTCTTT; CDR3aa: CSVRGNTEAFF
v_gene: TRBV7-2; abundance: NA; j_gene: TRBJ1-5; d_gene: NA; CDR3nt: TGTGCCAGCCACAGCAGCTGGGGCAATCAGCCCCAGCATTTT; CDR3aa: CASHSSWGNQPQHF
v_gene: TRBV11-2; abundance: NA; j_gene: TRBJ2-1; d_gene: TRBD2; CDR3nt: TGTGCCAGCAGATCAGGAGGACTAGCGGGGAAAGGGGAGCAGTTCTTC; CDR3aa: CASRSGGLAGKGEQFF
v_gene: TRBV12-5; abundance: NA; j_gene: TRBJ2-2; d_gene: TRBD2; CDR3nt: TGTGCTAGTGGTGTCCTGGGACTAGCGGGGGCGAACACCGAGGAGCTGTTTTTT; CDR3aa: CASGVLGLAGANTEELFF
v_gene: TRBV19; abundance: few; j_gene: TRBJ2-2; d_gene: TRBD2; CDR3nt: TGTGCCAGTAGTATAGGAGGAGTGACTAGCGGGAGTATCGGGGAGCTGTTTTTT; CDR3aa: CASSIGGVTSGSIGELFF
v_gene: TRBV5-1; abundance: NA; j_gene: TRBJ2-3; d_gene: NA; CDR3nt: TGCGCCAGCAGCTTAGTTAGTAGTGTGGGCACAGATACGCAGTATTTT; CDR3aa: CASSLVSSVGTDTQYF
v_gene: TRBV5-1; abundance: NA; j_gene: TRBJ2-5; d_gene: TRBD1; CDR3nt: TGCGCCAGCAGCTTCGGGGGCCAGGGGGCTTCGGAGACCCAGTACTTC; CDR3aa: CASSFGGQGASETQYF
v_gene: TRBV9; abundance: NA; j_gene: TRBJ2-4; d_gene: NA; CDR3nt: TGTGCCAGCAGCGTAGCTTTCGGCAGGGGCAACATTCAGTACTTC; CDR3aa: CASSVAFGRGNIQYF
v_gene: TRBV5-1; abundance: NA; j_gene: TRBJ1-2; d_gene: TRBD1; CDR3nt: TGCGCCAGTAGCCCCGACAGGGGGAACTATGGCTACACCTTC; CDR3aa: CASSPDRGNYGYTF
v_gene: TRBV19; abundance: NA; j_gene: TRBJ2-7; d_gene: NA; CDR3nt: TGTGCCAGTAGCAGTGGCTTACATCACGAGCAGTACTTC; CDR3aa: CASSSGLHHEQYF
v_gene: TRBV5-4; abundance: NA; j_gene: TRBJ1-6; d_gene: NA; CDR3nt: TGTGCCAGCAGCTTGGACGGGGGACGCCCAGAGATTTCACCCCTCCACTTT; CDR3aa: CASSLDGGRPEISPLHF
v_gene: TRBV28; abundance: NA; j_gene: TRBJ1-4; d_gene: TRBD1; CDR3nt: TGTGCCAGCAGTTCCGCCCGGGACAGGAAATTT; CDR3aa: CASSSARDRKF
v_gene: TRBV7-8; abundance: NA; j_gene: TRBJ1-2; d_gene: NA; CDR3nt: TGTGCCAGCAGCCAACCGGGGGGGACGTATGGCTACACCTTC; CDR3aa: CASSQPGGTYGYTF
v_gene: TRBV19; abundance: NA; j_gene: TRBJ1-4; d_gene: TRBD1; CDR3nt: TGTGCCAGTAGTGTAGAGGACAGGGGGCCGAATGAAAAACTGTTTTTT; CDR3aa: CASSVEDRGPNEKLFF
v_gene: TRBV10-3; abundance: NA; j_gene: TRBJ1-4; d_gene: TRBD1; CDR3nt: TGTGCCATCAGGGCGGGACAGGGCGATGAAAAACTGTTTTTT; CDR3aa: CAIRAGQGDEKLFF
v_gene: TRBV19; abundance: NA; j_gene: TRBJ1-2; d_gene: TRBD1; CDR3nt: TGTGCCAGTAGTAAAAAAGGGACAGGGGGCGCCGGCTATGGCTACACCTTC; CDR3aa: CASSKKGTGGAGYGYTF
v_gene: TRBV13; abundance: NA; j_gene: TRBJ1-2; d_gene: NA; CDR3nt: TGTGCCAGCAGTGCCCGGGTCCGAGCTAACTATGGCTACACCTTC; CDR3aa: CASSARVRANYGYTF
v_gene: TRBV7-9; abundance: few; j_gene: TRBJ1-1; d_gene: NA; CDR3nt: TGTGCCAGCAGAAACGCGCTGAACACTGAAGCTTTCTTT; CDR3aa: CASRNALNTEAFF
v_gene: TRBV2; abundance: NA; j_gene: TRBJ2-1; d_gene: TRBD2; CDR3nt: TGTGCCAGCAGGTCGGGACTAGCGGGGGGGTCTGATGAGCAGTTCTTC; CDR3aa: CASRSGLAGGSDEQFF
v_gene: TRBV9; abundance: NA; j_gene: TRBJ1-1; d_gene: NA; CDR3nt: TGTGCCAGCAGCGCCACCCCAGGGGTTGGCACTGAAGCTTTCTTT; CDR3aa: CASSATPGVGTEAFF
v_gene: TRBV11-3; abundance: NA; j_gene: TRBJ2-1; d_gene: TRBD1; CDR3nt: TGTGCCAGCAGCTTCCTGGCAGGGGGTATCAATGAGCAGTTCTTC; CDR3aa: CASSFLAGGINEQFF
v_gene: TRBV21-1; abundance: NA; j_gene: TRBJ1-2; d_gene: NA; CDR3nt: TGTGCCAGCAGCAACCTAATCGGGACAGCAGGGGATGGCTACACCTTC; CDR3aa: CASSNLIGTAGDGYTF
v_gene: TRBV6-5; abundance: NA; j_gene: TRBJ2-1; d_gene: NA; CDR3nt: TGTGCCAGCAGTTCCCCCGCCGGGGGTCTAAACAATGAGCAGTTCTTC; CDR3aa: CASSSPAGGLNNEQFF